The clone carrying this T cell receptor (beta chain) has more than one count but fewer than ten. The antigen remains undetermined. This sample stems from a study of blood T cells in healthy people across ages. Study-level findings and limits: Underestimates were what the diversity estimates from one million T cells were considered to be.

Then a second PCR, running about 6 to 12 cycles, was carried out with a sample-barcoded 5' primer and a J-beta primer mix. One entry per CDR3 protein, called by TCRdb with MiXCR from the 5' RACE reads. Of some 710,000 distinct CDR3 sequences detected, 35% to 50% appear once; the ten largest clones hold roughly 20%. Germline-derived CDR1 and CDR2 are PRHDT and FYEKMQ (reference sequence). The V end was cut by 2 bases, the J end by 6 bases, with 11 bases between. This CDR3 has 13 amino acids. The specimen sequenced was blood. The receptor was isolated from a man older than 75 in good health. This rearrangement joins TRBV13 to TRBJ2-7, with D tentatively TRBD1 (6 bases). In nucleotides, the CDR3 is TGTGCCAGCAGCTTACAGGGGACCGGCGAGCAGTACTTC. Its translation is CASSLQGTGEQYF.